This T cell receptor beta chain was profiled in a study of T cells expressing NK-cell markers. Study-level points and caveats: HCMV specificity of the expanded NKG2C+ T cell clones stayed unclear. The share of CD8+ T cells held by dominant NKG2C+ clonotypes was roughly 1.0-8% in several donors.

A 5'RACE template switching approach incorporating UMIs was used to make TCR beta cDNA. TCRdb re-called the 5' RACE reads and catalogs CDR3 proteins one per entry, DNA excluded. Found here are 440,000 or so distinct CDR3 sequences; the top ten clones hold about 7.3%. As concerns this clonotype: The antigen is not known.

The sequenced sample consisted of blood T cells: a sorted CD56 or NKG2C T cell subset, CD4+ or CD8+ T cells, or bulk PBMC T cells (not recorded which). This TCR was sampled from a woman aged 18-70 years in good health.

The CDR3 region is CASSQGLAGALQETQYF. The rearrangement joins TRBV5-1 to TRBJ2-5; TCRdb returns TRBD2, unconfirmable since there is no DNA. Germline V CDR1 and CDR2: SGHRS, YFSETQ. The CDR3 length is 17 residues. Full variable domain (outside the CDR3, taken from reference TRBV5-1 and TRBJ2-5): KAGVTQTPRYLIKTRGQQVTLSCSPISGHRSVSWYQQTPGQGLQFLFEYFSETQRNKGNFPGRFSGRQFSNSRSEMNVSTLELGDSALYLCASSQGLAGALQETQYFGPGTRLLVL.